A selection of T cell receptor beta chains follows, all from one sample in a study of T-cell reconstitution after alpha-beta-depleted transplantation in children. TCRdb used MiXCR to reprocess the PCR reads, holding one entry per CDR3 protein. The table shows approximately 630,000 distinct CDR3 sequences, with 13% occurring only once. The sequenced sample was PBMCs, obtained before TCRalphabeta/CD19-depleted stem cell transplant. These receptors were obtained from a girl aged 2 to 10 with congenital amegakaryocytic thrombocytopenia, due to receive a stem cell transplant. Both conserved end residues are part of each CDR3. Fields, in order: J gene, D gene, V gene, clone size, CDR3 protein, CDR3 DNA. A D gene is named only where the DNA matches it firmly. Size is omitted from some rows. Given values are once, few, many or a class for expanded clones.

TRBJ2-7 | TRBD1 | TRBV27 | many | CASSFDRGLEQYF | TGTGCCAGCAGTTTTGACAGGGGGCTCGAGCAGTACTTC
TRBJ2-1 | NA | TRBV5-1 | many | CASSYDTEQFF | TGCGCCAGCAGCTATGATACTGAGCAGTTCTTC
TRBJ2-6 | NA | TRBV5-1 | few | CASSLGDRLRVISGANVLTF | TGCGCCAGCAGCTTGGGCGACAGGTTAAGGGTTATCTCTGGGGCCAACGTCCTGACTTTC
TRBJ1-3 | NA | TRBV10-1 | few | CASSEDISGNTIYF | TGCGCCAGCAGTGAGGACATCTCTGGAAACACCATATATTTT
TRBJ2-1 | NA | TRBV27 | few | CASQLLDEQFF | TGTGCCAGCCAATTGTTGGATGAGCAGTTCTTC
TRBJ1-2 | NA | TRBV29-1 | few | CSVVGDGYTF | TGCAGCGTTGTCGGGGATGGCTACACCTTC
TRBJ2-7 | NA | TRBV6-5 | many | CASSYSTGAYEQYF | TGTGCCAGCAGTTACTCGACGGGGGCCTACGAGCAGTACTTC
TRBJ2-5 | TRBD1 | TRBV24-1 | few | CATSDRRTGVNVETQYF | TGTGCCACCAGTGACCGCCGGACAGGGGTGAATGTTGAGACCCAGTACTTC
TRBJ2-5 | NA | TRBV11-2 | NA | CASSLVVGRRSRTAVGETQYF | TGTGCCAGCAGCTTAGTCGTTGGGCGGCGATCACGGACAGCCGTCGGGGAGACCCAGTACTTC
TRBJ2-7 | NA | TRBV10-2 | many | CASSRQFYEQYF | TGCGCCAGCAGCCGACAGTTCTACGAGCAGTACTTC
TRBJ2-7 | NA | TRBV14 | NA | CASSQSSRAEQYF | TGTGCCAGCAGCCAATCCAGCAGGGCCGAGCAGTACTTC
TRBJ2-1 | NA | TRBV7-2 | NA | CASSAAGGGYNEQFF | TGTGCCAGCAGCGCAGCGGGTGGGGGCTACAATGAGCAGTTCTTC
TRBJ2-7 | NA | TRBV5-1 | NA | CASSRLPPAGQQYF | TGCGCCAGCAGCCGTCTTCCCCCGGCCGGCCAGCAGTACTTC
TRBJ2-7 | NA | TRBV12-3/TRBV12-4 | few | CASSDTRYSYEQYF | TGTGCCAGCAGCGACACAAGATATTCCTACGAGCAGTACTTC
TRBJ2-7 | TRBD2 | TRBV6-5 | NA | CASSYSHSGGTYEQYF | TGTGCCAGCAGTTACTCGCATAGCGGGGGTACCTACGAGCAGTACTTC
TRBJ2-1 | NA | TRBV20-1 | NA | CSASGGQTEQFF | TGCAGTGCTAGCGGGGGACAGACTGAGCAGTTCTTC
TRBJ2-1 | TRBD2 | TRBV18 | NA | CASSASGRGSYNEQFF | TGTGCCAGCTCAGCTAGCGGGAGAGGATCCTACAATGAGCAGTTCTTC
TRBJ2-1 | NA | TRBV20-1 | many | CSARPADLPRGREQFF | TGCAGTGCTAGGCCCGCGGACTTGCCCCGGGGTCGTGAGCAGTTCTTC
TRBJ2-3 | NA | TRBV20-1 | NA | CSARTEIGTDTQYF | TGCAGTGCGCGGACGGAGATTGGCACAGATACGCAGTATTTT
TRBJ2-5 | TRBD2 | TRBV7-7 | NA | CASSVVASGIETQYF | TGTGCCAGCAGCGTAGTGGCTAGCGGGATTGAGACCCAGTACTTC
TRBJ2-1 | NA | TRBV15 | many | CATSNGAGQQQFF | TGTGCCACCAGCAATGGGGCGGGGCAACAGCAGTTCTTC
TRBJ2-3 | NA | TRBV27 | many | CASTKTQYF | TGTGCCAGCACGAAGACGCAGTATTTT
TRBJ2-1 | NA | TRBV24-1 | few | CATSDAVTYSYNEQFF | TGTGCCACCAGTGATGCTGTGACCTACTCTTACAATGAGCAGTTCTTC
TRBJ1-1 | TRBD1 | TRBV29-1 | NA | CSVVTGATEAFF | TGCAGCGTTGTGACAGGGGCCACTGAAGCTTTCTTT
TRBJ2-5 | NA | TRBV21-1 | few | CASREAGSETQYF | TGTGCCAGCAGAGAAGCGGGATCGGAGACCCAGTACTTC
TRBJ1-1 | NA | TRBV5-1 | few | CASSPNVNTEAFF | TGCGCCAGCAGTCCTAATGTGAACACTGAAGCTTTCTTT
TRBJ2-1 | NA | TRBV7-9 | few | CASSLTAGLGSYNEQFF | TGTGCCAGCAGCCTAACAGCCGGACTGGGCTCCTACAATGAGCAGTTCTTC
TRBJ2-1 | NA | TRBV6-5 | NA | CASSYSAEGGANEQFF | TGTGCCAGCAGTTACTCGGCTGAAGGTGGGGCCAATGAGCAGTTCTTC
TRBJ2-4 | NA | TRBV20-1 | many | CSASFVGERDIQYF | TGCAGTGCTAGTTTTGTGGGAGAGAGAGACATTCAGTACTTC
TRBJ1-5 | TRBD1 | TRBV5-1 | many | CASSQRTGGVQPQHF | TGCGCCAGCAGCCAGAGGACAGGGGGCGTTCAGCCCCAGCATTTT
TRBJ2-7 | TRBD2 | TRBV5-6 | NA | CASSSPGLAGEYYEQYF | TGTGCCAGCAGCTCACCGGGACTAGCGGGAGAATACTACGAGCAGTACTTC
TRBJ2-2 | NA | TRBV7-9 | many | CASSDDQGTGELFF | TGTGCCAGCAGCGACGATCAGGGCACCGGGGAGCTGTTTTTT
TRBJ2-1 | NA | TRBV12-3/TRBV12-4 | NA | CASSSPVDEQFF | TGTGCCAGCAGTTCCCCCGTCGATGAGCAGTTCTTC
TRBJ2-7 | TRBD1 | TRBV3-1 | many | CASGLDRGLEQYF | TGTGCCAGTGGTTTGGACAGGGGGCTTGAGCAGTACTTC
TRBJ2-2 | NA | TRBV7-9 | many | CASRKNLAGELFF | TGTGCCAGCAGAAAGAACCTCGCCGGGGAGCTGTTTTTT
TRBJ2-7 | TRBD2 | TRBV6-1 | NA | CAGPTSAAYEQYF | TGTGCCGGACCCACTAGCGCGGCCTACGAGCAGTACTTC
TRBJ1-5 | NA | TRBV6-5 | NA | CASSYSKSGESNQPQHF | TGTGCCAGCAGTTACTCGAAATCCGGGGAGAGTAATCAGCCCCAGCATTTT
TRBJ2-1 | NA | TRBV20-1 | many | CSARDSKDTYNEQFF | TGCAGTGCTAGAGATTCGAAGGATACCTACAATGAGCAGTTCTTC
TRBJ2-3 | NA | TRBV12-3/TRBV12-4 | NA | CASGSTPGQGTDTQYF | TGTGCCAGCGGATCCACCCCTGGCCAGGGAACAGATACGCAGTATTTT
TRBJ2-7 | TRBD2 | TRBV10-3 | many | CAISETSGSSYEQYF | TGTGCCATCAGTGAGACTAGCGGGAGCTCCTACGAGCAGTACTTC
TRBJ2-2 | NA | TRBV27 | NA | CASSVHRDGELFF | TGTGCCAGCAGTGTACACAGGGACGGGGAGCTGTTTTTT